The 5 T cell receptor beta chains listed next were all sequenced from one sample in a study of sequential checkpoint blockade in melanoma. Treatment noted: randomized to nivolumab then ipilimumab (arm A) or the reverse (arm B). Repertoires were generated with immunoSEQ multiplex PCR, while TCRdb's copy carries only in-frame clones and drops some. Of approximately 37,000 clones listed, approximately 85% are singletons. Source: CD8+ T cells sorted from blood (inferred from file names), taken from a patient given nivolumab and ipilimumab in sequence. These receptor sequences come from a human donor with melanoma.

This clone showed up just once. The chain joins TRBV28 to TRBJ1-6, with D possibly matching TRBD1 (6 bases). V was cut by 1 base and J by 0 bases, with 10 bases left in between. Germline values: CDR1 MDHEN, CDR2 SYDVKM. The CDR3 covers 17 residues. CDR3 sequence (DNA): TGTGCCAGCAGTTTATCGGACAGTTACTCCTATAATTCACCCCTCCACTTT. Translation: CASSLSDSYSYNSPLHF.

A note on this clone: At the DNA level, this CDR3 is encoded by other sequences in the same sample as well. The chain carries TRBV18 and TRBJ2-2; perhaps TRBD2 as D (6 bases). Trimming took off 3 bases at V and 5 bases at J, with 16 bases between the two ends. This CDR3 is 16 amino acids long. CDR1 KGHSH and CDR2 LQKENI come from the germline V gene. CDR3 in DNA: TGTGCCAGCTCACCCCCGCCGGGAGTAGAGACCGGGGAGCTGTTTTTT. It specifies CASSPPPGVETGELFF.

The chain recombines TRBV13 with TRBJ2-2; maybe TRBD1 (6 bases). Trimming removed 8 bases from V and 3 bases from J, with 7 bases in between. This CDR3 is 12 amino acids long. Germline CDR1 and CDR2: PRHDT and FYEKMQ (reference sequence). The CDR3 sequence is CASGGYTGELFF. CDR3 bases: TGTGCCAGCGGGGGCTACACCGGGGAGCTGTTTTTT.

Only one count was recorded for this clone. The chain joins TRBV14 to TRBJ2-7; 7 positions agree with TRBD2. V shed 1 base, J shed 6 bases, and the junction held 6 bases outside the gene matches. The germline gives CDR1 SGHDN, CDR2 FVKESK. This CDR3 region has 14 residues. In nucleotides, the CDR3 is TGTGCCAGCAGCCAAGGACTAGCCGCAGGCGAGCAGTACTTC. Translation: CASSQGLAAGEQYF.

The chain recombines TRBV5-6 with TRBJ1-1; D unresolved. This CDR3 is built from 13 residues. V was clipped by 4 bases and J by 1 base, with 8 bases between them. The germline V gene encodes CDR1 SGHDT and CDR2 YYEEEE. This CDR3 reads CASSPGWNTEAFF. The CDR3 DNA reads as TGTGCCAGCAGCCCGGGTTGGAACACTGAAGCTTTCTTT. Complete variable domain (other parts from reference TRBV5-6 and TRBJ1-1): DAGVTQSPTHLIKTRGQQVTLRCSPKSGHDTVSWYQQALGQGPQFIFQYYEEEERQRGNFPDRFSGHQFPNYSSELNVNALLLGDSALYLCASSPGWNTEAFFGQGTRLTVV.